This paragraph covers one TCR beta chain sequence. Its antigen is not yet known. No per-base quality is available; no much larger clone lies one base away. One collaborating source in Seattle enrolled patients during active infection and followed them longitudinally through the course of disease. Collaborating institutions collected whole blood in K2EDTA tubes following their own protocols. Collaborator samples were shipped for TCRbeta analysis as frozen whole blood, isolated PBMCs, or DNA extracted from either sample type. TCRbeta CDR3 regions were amplified from genomic DNA using the immunoSEQ Assay, a bias-controlled multiplex PCR. On the study's bioinformatics: The number of nucleated cells in each sample was estimated from the amplification of reference gene primers within the assay. Sequence reads were collapsed and filtered to measure the absolute abundance of every unique TCRbeta CDR3 rearrangement. Productive Simpson clonality was computed per sample as the square root of Simpson's diversity index over productive rearrangements. TCRdb stores this immuneACCESS table with in-frame sequences only. Part of the clones is absent; in the studies checked, under half of the shortfall reflects unresolved V genes, and no reason is known for the rest. The V and J calls and the clone size are those of that table, but D and trimming were determined from the DNA. Recorded for this sample are approximately 290,000 clones; about 89% of them occurred a single time. The ten largest clones add up to over 2% of the sample.

The data are from a study of blood T cell repertoires in COVID-19 (dated by TCRdb to 2019 to 2021). For the study in its entirety: Samples covering the acute and convalescent phases of COVID-19 were provided by collaborators in the United States, Italy and Spain. A de-identified subject ID, COVID-19 status, age in years and sex were almost always included in the sample metadata. Where available, HLA class I and class II types were taken from metadata supplied by the sample provider and were not determined by assay-based typing. The samples were drawn from two sources: the first 160 participants of the ongoing ImmuneRACE study, and 1,200 or so subjects contributed by 6 global collaborators. The dataset comprised deeply sampled blood TCRbeta repertoires from subjects exposed to, actively infected with, or recovered from COVID-19. The material from the prospective study consisted of cDNA or gDNA derived from T cells, B-cell-depleted T cells, or PBMCs. The repertoires were made available in a free public database intended to serve as a resource for research on the immune response to SARS-CoV-2. The research as a whole found: How much clinical and demographic metadata was included differed by source and by participant, and the metadata was provided uncurated.

Sequencing used peripheral blood. This TCR was sampled from a woman aged 30 to 39 with COVID-19, enrolled during active disease.

In nucleotides, the sequence is TGTGCCAGCAGCGCCGGGACTACCCGGATAGGGGGTGAGGGCACAGATACGCAGTATTTT. Translation gives CASSAGTTRIGGEGTDTQYF. The chain joins TRBV9 to TRBJ2-3; matching of 7 bases hints at TRBD2 as the D gene. V was cut back by 3 bases and J by 1 base, leaving a gap of 27 bases between them. The CDR3 covers 20 residues, taking in both the cysteine and the phenylalanine. The DNA shown is the 60-base CDR3, in frame from base 1. The germline V gene supplies CDR1 SGDLS and CDR2 YYNGEE.